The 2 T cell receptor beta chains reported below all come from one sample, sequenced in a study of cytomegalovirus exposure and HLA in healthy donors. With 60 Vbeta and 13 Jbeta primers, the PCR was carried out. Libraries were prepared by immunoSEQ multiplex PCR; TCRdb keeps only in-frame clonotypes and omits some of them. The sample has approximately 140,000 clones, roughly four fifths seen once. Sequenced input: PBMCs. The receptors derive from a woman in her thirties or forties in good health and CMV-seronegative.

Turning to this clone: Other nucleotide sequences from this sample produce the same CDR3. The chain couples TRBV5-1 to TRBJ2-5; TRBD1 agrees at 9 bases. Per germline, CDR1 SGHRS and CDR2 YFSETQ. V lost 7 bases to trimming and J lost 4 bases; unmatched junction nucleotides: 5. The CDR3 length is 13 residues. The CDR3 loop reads CASSTGGGETQYF. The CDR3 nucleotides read TGCGCCAGCTCGACAGGGGGGGGAGAGACCCAGTACTTC. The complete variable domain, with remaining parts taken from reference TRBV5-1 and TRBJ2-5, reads KAGVTQTPRYLIKTRGQQVTLSCSPISGHRSVSWYQQTPGQGLQFLFEYFSETQRNKGNFPGRFSGRQFSNSRSEMNVSTLELGDSALYLCASSTGGGETQYFGPGTRLLVL.

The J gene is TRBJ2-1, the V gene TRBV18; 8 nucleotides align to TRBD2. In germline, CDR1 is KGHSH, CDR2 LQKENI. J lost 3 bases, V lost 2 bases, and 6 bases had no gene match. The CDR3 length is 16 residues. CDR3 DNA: TGTGCCAGCTCACCAGGCGAGCGGGGGTTCTACAATGAGCAGTTCTTC. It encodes CASSPGERGFYNEQFF.